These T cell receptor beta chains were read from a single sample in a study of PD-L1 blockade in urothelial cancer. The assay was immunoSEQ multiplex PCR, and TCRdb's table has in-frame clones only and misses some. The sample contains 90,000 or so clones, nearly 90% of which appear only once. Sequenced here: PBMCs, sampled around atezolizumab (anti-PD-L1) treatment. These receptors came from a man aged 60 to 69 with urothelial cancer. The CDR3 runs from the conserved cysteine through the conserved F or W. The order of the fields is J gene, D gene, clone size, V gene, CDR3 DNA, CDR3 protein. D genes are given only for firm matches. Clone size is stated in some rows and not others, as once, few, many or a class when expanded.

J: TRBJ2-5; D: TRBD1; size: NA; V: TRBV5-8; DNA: TGTGCCAGCAGCTTCGCAGGGGGCCAAGAGACCCAGTACTTC; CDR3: CASSFAGGQETQYF
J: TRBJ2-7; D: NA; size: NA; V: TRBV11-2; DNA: TGTGCCAGCAGCCCTGCTCCAGGGTTGGACGAGCAGTACTTC; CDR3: CASSPAPGLDEQYF
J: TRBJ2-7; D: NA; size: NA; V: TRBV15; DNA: TGTGCCACCAGCAGTAGGGGCGAGCAGTACTTC; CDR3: CATSSRGEQYF
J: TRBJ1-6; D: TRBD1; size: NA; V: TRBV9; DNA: TGTGCCAGCAGCGCCGGACAGGGGGATAATTCACCCCTCCACTTT; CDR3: CASSAGQGDNSPLHF
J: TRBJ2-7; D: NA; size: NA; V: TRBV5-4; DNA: TGTGCCAGCAGCTTTGGGGGACAAGGCTACTACGAGCAGTACTTC; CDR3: CASSFGGQGYYEQYF
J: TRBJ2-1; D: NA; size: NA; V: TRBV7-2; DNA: TGTGCCAGCAGCTTAAGGACCGGGACATATACTAATGAGCAGTTCTTC; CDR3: CASSLRTGTYTNEQFF
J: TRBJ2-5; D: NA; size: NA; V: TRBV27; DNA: TGTGCCAGCAGCAGAGGGATTGGTGAGACCCAGTACTTC; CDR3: CASSRGIGETQYF
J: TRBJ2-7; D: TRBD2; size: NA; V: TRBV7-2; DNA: TGTGCCAGCAGCCGACTTGAGAGCGGGATATTCTCCGAGCAGTACTTC; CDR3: CASSRLESGIFSEQYF
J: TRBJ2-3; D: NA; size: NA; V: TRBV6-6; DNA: TGTGCCAGCAGTTACTCGGCAGGGCCTAGCACAGATACGCAGTATTTT; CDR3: CASSYSAGPSTDTQYF
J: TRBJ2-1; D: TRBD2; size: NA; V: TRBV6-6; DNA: TGTGCCAGCAGTTGGACTAGCGGGATACGCAACAATGAGCAGTTCTTC; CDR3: CASSWTSGIRNNEQFF
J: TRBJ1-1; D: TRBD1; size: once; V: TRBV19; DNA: TGTGCCAGTAGCACAGGGGGCGAGGACACTGAAGCTTTCTTT; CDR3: CASSTGGEDTEAFF
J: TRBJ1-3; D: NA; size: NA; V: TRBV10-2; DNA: TGCGCCAGCAACTCCACCAATCGAAACACCATATATTTT; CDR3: CASNSTNRNTIYF
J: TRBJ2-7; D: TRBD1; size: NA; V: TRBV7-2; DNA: TGTGCCAGCAGCTTACCGGGACAGGGGAGCTACGAGCAGTACTTC; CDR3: CASSLPGQGSYEQYF
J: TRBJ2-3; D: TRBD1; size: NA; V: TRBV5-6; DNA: TGTGCCAGCAGCTCAGACAGGGGCCGTACGCAGTATTTT; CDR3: CASSSDRGRTQYF
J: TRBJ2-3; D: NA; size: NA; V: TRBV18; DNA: TGTGCCAGCTCACCACCTACTGCGACAGATACGCAGTATTTT; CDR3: CASSPPTATDTQYF
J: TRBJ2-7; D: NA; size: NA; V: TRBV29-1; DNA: TGCAGCGCCCGTGGGGGGGCATCATACGAGCAGTACTTC; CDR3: CSARGGASYEQYF
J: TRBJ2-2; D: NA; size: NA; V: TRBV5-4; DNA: TGTGCCAGCAGCTTGTACGAGGGCGGGGAGCTGTTTTTT; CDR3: CASSLYEGGELFF
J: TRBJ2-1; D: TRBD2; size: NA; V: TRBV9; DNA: TGTGCCAGCAGCGTAGTGGGGACTAGCGGGAGGGATGAGCAGTTCTTC; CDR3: CASSVVGTSGRDEQFF
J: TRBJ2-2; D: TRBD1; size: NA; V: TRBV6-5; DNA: TGTGCCAGCAGTTACGCACGGGACAGGAACACCGGGGAGCTGTTTTTT; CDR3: CASSYARDRNTGELFF
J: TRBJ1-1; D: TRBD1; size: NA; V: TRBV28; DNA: TGTGCCAGCAGCCTAGGGGGTTCGGCAGGGGGGTTTGAAGCTTTCTTT; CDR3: CASSLGGSAGGFEAFF
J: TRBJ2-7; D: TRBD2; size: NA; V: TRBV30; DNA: TGTGCCTGGAGTGTACTTAGCGGGAGGGCCCACGAGCAGTACTTC; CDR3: CAWSVLSGRAHEQYF
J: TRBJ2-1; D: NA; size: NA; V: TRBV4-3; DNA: TGCGCCAGCAGCCAAGGTAGGGGTGAGCAGTTCTTC; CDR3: CASSQGRGEQFF
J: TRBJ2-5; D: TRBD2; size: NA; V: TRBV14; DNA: TGTGCCAGCAGCCGAGCACTAGCGGGGACCGGGGAGACCCAGTACTTC; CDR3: CASSRALAGTGETQYF
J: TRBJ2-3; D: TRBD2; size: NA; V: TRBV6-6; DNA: TGTGCCAGCAGTCCCGGGACTAGCGTTGGTGCAGATACGCAGTATTTT; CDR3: CASSPGTSVGADTQYF
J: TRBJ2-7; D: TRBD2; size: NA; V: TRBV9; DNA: TGTGCCAGCAGCGTAGCCCCTCTCGGGGGAGGGGTCGAGCAGTACTTC; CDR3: CASSVAPLGGGVEQYF
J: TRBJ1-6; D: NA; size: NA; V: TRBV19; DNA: TGTGCCAGTGGACCGGGACTGATCGATTCACCCCTCCACTTT; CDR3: CASGPGLIDSPLHF